The 31 T cell receptor beta chains given below trace back to one sample, sequenced in a study of blood T cell repertoires in COVID-19 (dated by TCRdb to 2020 to 2022). Library prep was done by the immunoSEQ multiplex PCR assay. TCRdb limited this immuneACCESS table to in-frame rearrangements with V and J called. A share of clones is missing; checked studies link under half to unresolved V genes, and the rest is unexplained. For this sample the table gives more than 95,000 clones, of which about 91% were detected only once. The ten most abundant clones make up about 6.3% of the sample. The sequenced material came from peripheral blood. These receptors were obtained from a human donor in a cohort sampled during active COVID-19.

This sequence joins TRBV30 and TRBJ1-5, with 8 bases aligning to TRBD1. The CDR3 contains 14 residues. V dropped 2 bases and J dropped 7; count of bases not matched to a gene: 7. Germline-derived CDR1 and CDR2 are GTSNPN and SVGIG (reference sequence). CDR3 loop: CAWSPGQGRQPQHF. DNA of the CDR3: TGTGCCTGGAGTCCCGGACAGGGTCGCCAGCCCCAGCATTTT. Full variable domain (remainder filled in from reference TRBV30 and TRBJ1-5): SQTIHQWPATLVQPVGSPLSLECTVEGTSNPNLYWYRQAAGRGLQLLFYSVGIGQISSEVPQNLSASRPQDRQFILSSKKLLLSDSGFYLCAWSPGQGRQPQHFGDGTRLSIL.

The chain has TRBV14 and TRBJ1-6; 10 bases agree with TRBD1. Per the germline V gene, CDR1 is SGHDN and CDR2 is FVKESK. After removal of 6 bases from V and 9 bases from J, the junction contained 8 bases not matched to a gene. This CDR3 is 15 amino acids long. The CDR3 coding sequence is TGTGCCAGCAGGCAGGGACAGGGGTTAAGTTCACCCCTCCACTTT. This sequence encodes CASRQGQGLSSPLHF. Full variable domain (outside the CDR3, taken from reference TRBV14 and TRBJ1-6): EAGVTQFPSHSVIEKGQTVTLRCDPISGHDNLYWYRRVMGKEIKFLLHFVKESKQDESGMPNNRFLAERTGGTYSTLKVQPAELEDSGVYFCASRQGQGLSSPLHFGNGTRLTVT.

This clone was observed a single time. The J gene is TRBJ2-3, the V gene TRBV4-3; TRBD2 might be the D (6 bases). The V and J ends lost 3 bases and 2 bases respectively, with 18 bases between them. The CDR3 spans 17 residues. The germline CDR1 and CDR2 sequences are LGHNA and YSLEER. The CDR3 region has the DNA TGCGCCAGCAGCCAGGACGCGGGGCCTCGGTCCACAGATACGCAGTATTTT. Protein product: CASSQDAGPRSTDTQYF.

The chain couples TRBV6-6 to TRBJ1-1; D gene unclear. V gave up 7 bases and J gave up 1 base, with 10 bases separating them. Germline CDR1 reads MNHNY; CDR2 reads SVGAGI (reference sequence). This CDR3 is built from 13 residues. In nucleotides, the CDR3 is TGTGCCAGCAAAGTCGGGAGGAACACTGAAGCTTTCTTT. Residues: CASKVGRNTEAFF.

The V call is TRBV15, the J call TRBJ1-2; 7 bases align to TRBD1. Germline V gene data show CDR1 as LNHNV and CDR2 as YYDKDF (reference sequence). V shed 2 bases and J 9 bases; nucleotides not matched to a gene: 15. CDR3 length equals 16 residues. CDR3 sequence: CATSRNRDSGIWSYTF. The CDR3 DNA is TGTGCCACCAGCAGAAACCGGGACAGTGGAATTTGGAGCTACACCTTC.

The J gene is TRBJ2-2, the V gene TRBV9, with TRBD2 matching 13 bases. The CDR3 covers 18 residues. After removal of 3 bases from V and 4 bases from J, the junction contained 9 bases not matched to a gene. Per germline, CDR1 SGDLS and CDR2 YYNGEE. This CDR3 is CASSGLPGLAGFTGELFF. In DNA, the CDR3 is TGTGCCAGCAGCGGACTTCCGGGACTAGCGGGGTTCACCGGGGAGCTGTTTTTT.

The chain combines TRBV5-6 with TRBJ1-1; D not resolved. Trimming pared 0 bases from V and 7 bases from J, leaving 7 bases between. Per the germline V gene, CDR1 is SGHDT and CDR2 is YYEEEE. The CDR3 spans 12 residues. The CDR3 loop is CASSLGWSEAFF. In nucleotides, the CDR3 is TGTGCCAGCAGCTTGGGTTGGAGTGAAGCTTTCTTT.

This sequence joins TRBV7-9 and TRBJ1-2; 10 nucleotides match TRBD1. The CDR3 consists of 14 residues. J lost 5 bases, V lost 5 bases, and 5 bases had no gene match. CDR1 and CDR2 from the germline V gene are SEHNR and FQNEAQ (reference sequence). The CDR3 DNA is TGTGCCAGCAGCCTCGGGACAGGGGATTATGGCTACACCTTC. As protein: CASSLGTGDYGYTF.

This sequence joins TRBV30 and TRBJ1-6; TRBD1 is a possible D gene (6 bases). Germline V gene sequence: CDR1 GTSNPN, CDR2 SVGIG (reference sequence). V lost 2 bases, J lost 8 bases, and 10 bases lay in between. This CDR3 has 13 amino acids. CDR3 nucleotides: TGTGCCTGGAGTAGGGGGGGGTATTCACCCCTCCACTTT. Amino acid sequence: CAWSRGGYSPLHF.

This clone occurred a few times. The chain links TRBV5-4 to TRBJ1-2; possible D gene TRBD1, 5 bases. CDR1 is SGHNT and CDR2 is YYREEE in the germline V gene (reference sequence). The V gene lost 5 bases and the J gene lost 4 bases, with 15 bases spanning the gap. The CDR3 contains 14 residues. CDR3 nucleotide sequence: TGTGCCAGCAGGGCCCCCGGACAAGGCTATGGCTACACCTTC. Encoded protein: CASRAPGQGYGYTF. Supplemented by reference TRBV5-4 and TRBJ1-2, the full variable domain reads ETGVTQSPTHLIKTRGQQVTLRCSSQSGHNTVSWYQQALGQGPQFIFQYYREEENGRGNFPPRFSGLQFPNYSSELNVNALELDDSALYLCASRAPGQGYGYTFGSGTRLTVV.

The chain joins TRBV15 to TRBJ1-6; D is perhaps TRBD1 (5 bases). The CDR3 runs 18 residues. Per the germline V gene, CDR1 is LNHNV and CDR2 is YYDKDF (reference sequence). The ends were cut back, 8 bases at V and 7 bases at J, with 27 bases in the middle. The CDR3 spells CATEQKSGRAYLNSPLHF. CDR3 nucleotide sequence: TGTGCCACCGAACAGAAATCGGGCAGGGCTTACCTAAATTCACCCCTCCACTTT.

The rearrangement uses TRBV5-6 and TRBJ2-2; possible D gene TRBD1, 6 bases. Trimming removed 4 bases at V and 5 bases at J, with 18 bases between. This CDR3 is built from 16 residues. The germline gives CDR1 SGHDT, CDR2 YYEEEE. This CDR3 is CASSARRGSTTGELFF. CDR3 DNA sequence: TGTGCCAGCAGCGCACGCAGGGGAAGTACGACCGGGGAGCTGTTTTTT.

CDR3 residues: CASSLLRSGANVLTF. The DNA of the CDR3 is TGTGCCAGCAGTTTATTGCGCTCTGGGGCCAACGTCCTGACTTTC. The V call is TRBV27, the J call TRBJ2-6; D is ambiguous. With 1 base removed from V and 0 bases from J, the gap between germline ends came to 4 bases. The CDR3 spans 15 residues. Germline values: CDR1 MNHEY, CDR2 SMNVEV (reference sequence).

This clone was picked up one time. The chain is built from TRBV5-1 and TRBJ1-1, with 7 bases that match TRBD1. The CDR3 sequence is 14 residues long. After removal of 1 base from V and 12 bases from J, the junction contained 12 bases not matched to a gene. The germline V gene has CDR1 SGHRS and CDR2 YFSETQ. The CDR3 loop reads CASSLSASVRGPFF. The CDR3 region has the DNA TGCGCCAGCAGCTTGAGTGCGTCGGTGAGGGGGCCTTTCTTT.

This chain links TRBV28 with TRBJ1-2; D might be TRBD1 (5 bases). The V gene lost 4 bases and the J gene lost 8 bases, with 8 bases spanning the gap. The CDR3 spans 11 residues. Germline CDR1 MDHEN, CDR2 SYDVKM. This chain's CDR3 is CASSWGGGYTF. CDR3 nucleotide sequence: TGTGCCAGCAGTTGGGGGGGAGGCTACACCTTC.

The chain uses TRBV27 and TRBJ1-6; TRBD1 matches 7 bases. The germline gives CDR1 MNHEY, CDR2 SMNVEV (reference sequence). The CDR3 runs 14 residues. V lost 6 bases and J lost 6; bases outside the gene matches: 5. The CDR3 loop is CASSLTGVNSPLHF. The CDR3 bases are TGTGCCAGCAGCCTCACAGGGGTTAATTCACCCCTCCACTTT.

The J gene is TRBJ2-3, the V gene TRBV10-1; TRBD2 matches 10 bases. The CDR3 has 13 amino acids. CDR1 and CDR2 (germline): WNHNN, SYGVQD (reference sequence). After removal of 10 bases from V and 5 bases from J, the junction contained 6 bases not matched to a gene. The CDR3 nucleotides read TGCGCCACTAGCGGGAGTTGGGGAGATACGCAGTATTTT. Amino acid sequence: CATSGSWGDTQYF.

The rearrangement joins TRBV5-8 to TRBJ2-5; the D gene is possibly TRBD2 (6 bases). V was clipped by 3 bases and J by 3 bases, with 12 bases between them. Germline CDR1 and CDR2: SGHTS and YDEGEE. The CDR3 contains 14 residues. This CDR3 is CASSSGTAEETQYF. CDR3 sequence (DNA): TGTGCCAGCAGCTCCGGGACTGCCGAAGAGACCCAGTACTTC.

The chain has TRBV3-1 (or the pseudogene TRBV3-2) and TRBJ2-3, with 13 bases aligning to TRBD2. The trim removed 0 bases at V and 4 bases at J, leaving 19 bases unmatched. From germline, CDR1 is LGHDT and CDR2 YNNKEL (reference sequence). The CDR3 contains 22 residues. In nucleotides, the CDR3 is TGTGCCAGCAGCCAAGACCAAAACCCCGGGACTAGCGGGGTTCCTCCTCCAGATACGCAGTATTTT. As protein: CASSQDQNPGTSGVPPPDTQYF.

The chain employs TRBV29-1 and TRBJ1-1, with D uncertain. In germline, CDR1 is SQVTM, CDR2 ANQGSEA. V was pared by 7 bases and J by 1 base, with 10 bases between. There are 12 residues in the CDR3. This CDR3 reads CSAESTNTEAFF. CDR3 nucleotide sequence: TGCAGCGCCGAATCTACGAACACTGAAGCTTTCTTT.

The V gene is TRBV6-5, the J gene TRBJ1-6; D call uncertain. V was clipped by 7 bases and J by 1 base, with 8 bases between them. Per the germline V gene, CDR1 is MNHEY and CDR2 is SVGAGI. This CDR3 has 14 amino acids. CDR3 loop: CASTAGSYNSPLHF. CDR3 bases: TGTGCCAGCACCGCGGGGTCCTATAATTCACCCCTCCACTTT.

The rearrangement joins TRBV5-6 to TRBJ2-1, with 9 bases identical to TRBD1. The CDR3 is 15 amino acids. Germline V gene lookup returns CDR1 SGHDT and CDR2 YYEEEE. With 4 bases clipped from V and 6 bases from J, the junction kept 8 bases outside the gene matches. The CDR3 region is CASSETGGWGNEQFF. The CDR3 DNA sequence: TGTGCCAGCAGCGAAACAGGGGGCTGGGGCAATGAGCAGTTCTTC. Full variable domain (missing parts from reference TRBV5-6 and TRBJ2-1): DAGVTQSPTHLIKTRGQQVTLRCSPKSGHDTVSWYQQALGQGPQFIFQYYEEEERQRGNFPDRFSGHQFPNYSSELNVNALLLGDSALYLCASSETGGWGNEQFFGPGTRLTVL.

V usage is TRBV5-4 and J usage is TRBJ2-7; the match to TRBD2 covers 8 bases. Trimming took 1 base from V and 6 from J; bases not matched to a gene: 9. Germline CDR1 is SGHNT and CDR2 is YYREEE (reference sequence). CDR3 length equals 15 residues. As DNA, the CDR3 is TGTGCCAGCAGCTTGAGCGGGAGCGTAGTGGGCGAGCAGTACTTC. Amino acid sequence: CASSLSGSVVGEQYF.

The chain couples TRBV19 to TRBJ2-1, with D possibly matching TRBD2 (5 bases). Germline V lookup: CDR1 LNHDA, CDR2 SQIVND (reference sequence). CDR3 length: 15 amino acids. V lost 4 bases and J 0 bases, leaving 10 bases between the germline ends. The CDR3 DNA reads as TGTGCCAGTAGTAAAGTCGGACTCTCCTACAATGAGCAGTTCTTC. Translation gives CASSKVGLSYNEQFF.

The rearrangement links TRBV5-1 to TRBJ2-1; 8 nucleotides match TRBD2. The germline gives CDR1 SGHRS, CDR2 YFSETQ. This CDR3 has 15 amino acids. Losses at the gene ends were 2 bases for V and 6 bases for J; bases not matched to a gene: 7. CDR3 nucleotides: TGCGCCAGCAGCTTATCCAGCGGGAGCCCCAATGAGCAGTTCTTC. Translation gives CASSLSSGSPNEQFF. Full variable domain (missing parts from reference TRBV5-1 and TRBJ2-1): KAGVTQTPRYLIKTRGQQVTLSCSPISGHRSVSWYQQTPGQGLQFLFEYFSETQRNKGNFPGRFSGRQFSNSRSEMNVSTLELGDSALYLCASSLSSGSPNEQFFGPGTRLTVL.

V usage is TRBV19 and J usage is TRBJ2-6; 8 nucleotides align to TRBD1. V lost 4 bases and J lost 7; bases outside the gene matches: 9. This CDR3 has 16 residues. The germline CDR1 and CDR2 sequences are LNHDA and SQIVND (reference sequence). CDR3 DNA: TGTGCCAGTAGTACCCGGACAGGGCGTGGAGCCAACGTCCTGACTTTC. This codes for CASSTRTGRGANVLTF.

The chain combines TRBV18 with TRBJ1-4; the D is unclear. Trimming shortened V by 5 bases and J by 4 bases, and 8 bases separated the two germline ends. CDR3 size: 13 residues. The germline V gene encodes CDR1 KGHSH and CDR2 LQKENI. This chain's CDR3 is CASSSGDNEKLFF. The CDR3 DNA is TGTGCCAGCTCATCGGGAGATAATGAAAAACTGTTTTTT.

DNA for the CDR3: TGCGCCAGCAGCCAAGCCGGCCCCAGGGCCCACACCATATATTTT. Its protein is CASSQAGPRAHTIYF. The rearrangement links TRBV4-1 to TRBJ1-3; tentative D call: TRBD1 (5 bases). This CDR3 spans 15 amino acids. Looked up from germline, CDR1 is MGHRA and CDR2 is YSYEKL. The ends were cut back, 1 base at V and 8 bases at J, with 15 bases in the middle.

This sequence joins TRBV4-2 and TRBJ2-1, with 8 positions matching TRBD1. Germline assignment: CDR1 LGHNA and CDR2 YNFKEQ. V shed 3 bases and J 7 bases; nucleotides not matched to a gene: 8. The CDR3 has 15 residues. The CDR3 loop is CASSQIQGAGNEQFF. CDR3 coding DNA: TGTGCCAGCAGCCAGATCCAGGGGGCTGGGAATGAGCAGTTCTTC.

This chain joins TRBV15 and TRBJ2-7; TRBD2 might be the D (6 bases). Germline V gene data show CDR1 as LNHNV and CDR2 as YYDKDF (reference sequence). The CDR3 runs 15 residues. V dropped 3 bases and J dropped 4 bases, with 16 bases sitting between them. In nucleotides, the CDR3 is TGTGCCACCAGCAGGGCCGGACTGGGGGGTTACGAGCAGTACTTC. Translated: CATSRAGLGGYEQYF.

The V call is TRBV27, the J call TRBJ2-5; 10 bases agree with TRBD1. CDR3 length: 15 residues. Germline V gene sequence: CDR1 MNHEY, CDR2 SMNVEV (reference sequence). The ends lost 2 bases at V and 4 bases at J; junction bases unmatched: 4. The CDR3 protein is CASSLQRTGGETQYF. CDR3 bases: TGTGCCAGCAGTTTACAAAGGACAGGGGGAGAGACCCAGTACTTC.